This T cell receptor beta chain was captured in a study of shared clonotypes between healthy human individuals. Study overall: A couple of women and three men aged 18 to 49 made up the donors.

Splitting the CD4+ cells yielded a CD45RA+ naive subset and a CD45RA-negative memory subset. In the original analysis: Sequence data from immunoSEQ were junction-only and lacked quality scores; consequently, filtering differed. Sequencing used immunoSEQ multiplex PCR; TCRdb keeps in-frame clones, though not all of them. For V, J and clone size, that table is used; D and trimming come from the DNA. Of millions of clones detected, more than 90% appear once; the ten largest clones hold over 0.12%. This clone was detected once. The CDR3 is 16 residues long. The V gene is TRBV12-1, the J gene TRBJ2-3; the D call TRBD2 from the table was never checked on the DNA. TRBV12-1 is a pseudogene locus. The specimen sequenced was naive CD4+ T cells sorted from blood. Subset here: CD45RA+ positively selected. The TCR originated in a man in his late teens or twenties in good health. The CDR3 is CASSEGLAGLTDTQYF. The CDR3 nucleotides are TGTGCCAGCAGCGAGGGACTAGCGGGACTGACAGATACGCAGTATTTT.